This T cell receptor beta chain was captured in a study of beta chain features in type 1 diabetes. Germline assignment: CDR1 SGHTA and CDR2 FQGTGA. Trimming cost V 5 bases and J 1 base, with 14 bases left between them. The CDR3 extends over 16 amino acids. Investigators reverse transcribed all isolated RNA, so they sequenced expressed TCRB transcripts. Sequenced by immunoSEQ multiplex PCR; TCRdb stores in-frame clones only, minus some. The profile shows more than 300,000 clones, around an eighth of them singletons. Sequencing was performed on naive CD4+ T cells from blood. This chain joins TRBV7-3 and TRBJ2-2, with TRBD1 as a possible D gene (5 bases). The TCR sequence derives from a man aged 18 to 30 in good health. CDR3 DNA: TGTGCCAGCAGCCCCTCCAGGGCAAGGAACACCGGGGAGCTGTTTTTT. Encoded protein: CASSPSRARNTGELFF.